The TCR beta chain described here comes from a study of blood T cell repertoires in COVID-19. Study in general: Acute and convalescent COVID-19 samples came from the United States, Italy and Spain. PBMCs, B-cell-depleted T cells, or T cells were the source of the cDNA or gDNA that made up the material.

CDR1 and CDR2 from the germline V gene are MDHEN and SYDVKM. The CDR3 has 15 amino acids. Losses at the gene ends were 4 bases for V and 4 bases for J; bases not matched to a gene: 8. How the authors handled the data: Reference gene primer amplification gave estimated nucleated cell counts. Profiled with immunoSEQ multiplex PCR; TCRdb holds only in-frame clones, not every one. Clonal size and the V and J genes are those of that table, whereas D and trimming came from the DNA. Among 140,000 or so clones listed, around 81% were seen once. The sequenced sample was peripheral blood. The chain recombines TRBV28 with TRBJ1-1; 8 bases fit TRBD1. This receptor was taken from a human donor in a cohort sampled during active COVID-19. The CDR3 DNA is TGTGCCAGCAGTTACCGCCAGGGGGCTTTCACTGAAGCTTTCTTT. This gives the protein CASSYRQGAFTEAFF. Combining the CDR3 with reference TRBV28 and TRBJ1-1 gives the whole variable domain DVKVTQSSRYLVKRTGEKVFLECVQDMDHENMFWYRQDPGLGLRLIYFSYDVKMKEKGDIPEGYSVSREKKERFSLILESASTNQTSMYLCASSYRQGAFTEAFFGQGTRLTVV.